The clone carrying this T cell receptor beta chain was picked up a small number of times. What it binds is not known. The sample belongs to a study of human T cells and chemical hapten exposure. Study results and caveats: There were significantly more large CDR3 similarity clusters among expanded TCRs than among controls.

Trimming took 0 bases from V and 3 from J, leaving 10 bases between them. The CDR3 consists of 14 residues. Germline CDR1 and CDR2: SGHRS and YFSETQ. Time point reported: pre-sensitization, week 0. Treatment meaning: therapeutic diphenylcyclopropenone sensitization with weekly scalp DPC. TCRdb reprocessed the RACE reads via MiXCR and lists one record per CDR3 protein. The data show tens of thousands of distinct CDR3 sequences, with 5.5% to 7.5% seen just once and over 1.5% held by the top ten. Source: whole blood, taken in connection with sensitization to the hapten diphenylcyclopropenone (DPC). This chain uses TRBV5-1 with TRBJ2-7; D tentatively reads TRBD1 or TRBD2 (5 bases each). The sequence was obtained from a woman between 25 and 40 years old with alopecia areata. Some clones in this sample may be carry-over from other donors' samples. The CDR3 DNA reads TGCGCCAGCAGCTTGGCGGGGCCCGGCTACGAGCAGTACTTC. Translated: CASSLAGPGYEQYF.